This T cell receptor beta chain was profiled in a study of HIV-infected patients and healthy controls. Each CDR3 protein gets one entry after TCRdb re-called the 5' RACE reads with MiXCR. This sample has some 67,000 distinct CDR3 sequences, with about a sixth found just once. The sequencing sample was made of CD4+ T cells from blood. The TCR sequence derives from a human donor in good health.

Written as DNA, the CDR3 is TGTGCCAGCCGGTGGCGGGAGGTTAGCTCCTACAATGAGCAGTTCTTC. Residues: CASRWREVSSYNEQFF. The V gene is TRBV18, the J gene TRBJ2-1; 8 positions agree with TRBD2. The CDR3 runs to 16 residues. CDR1 is KGHSH, CDR2 LQKENI, per germline. Unmatched junction bases numbered 9, after V lost 8 bases and J lost 0 bases.